This TCR beta chain emerged from a study of a mutant IDH1 vaccine in newly diagnosed glioma. The CDR3 consists of 13 residues. Germline V gene data show CDR1 as SNHLY and CDR2 as FYNNEI. After removal of 11 bases from V and 6 bases from J, the junction contained 11 bases not matched to a gene. Indicated time point: week 5, during vaccination. Every vaccine dose comprised 300 ug of mutant IDH1 20-mer peptide plus topical imiquimod. Measured with immunoSEQ multiplex PCR; TCRdb has only the in-frame clones, and not every one. The repertoire includes around 78,000 clones, roughly nine tenths of them detected once, and under 0.7% sits in the top ten. On this clone: As yet, its antigen is unknown.

The sequence derives from a woman in her 50s with glioma. This specimen was PBMCs, taken from a glioma patient whose treatment included an IDH1 peptide vaccine. The chain has TRBV2 and TRBJ1-2, with 8 bases identical to TRBD1. CDR3 amino acids: CAGETGARNGYTF. CDR3 bases: TGTGCCGGCGAGACAGGGGCTCGGAATGGCTACACCTTC.